Here is one TCR beta chain with its context. What it binds is not known. The junction departs from the called germline gene at one end, perhaps through a read error. TCRbeta libraries were built with three rounds of nested PCR, modified from ARM-PCR. TCRdb redid the calling of the multiplex PCR reads with MiXCR, one entry per CDR3 protein. The sample carries around 200,000 distinct CDR3 sequences, approximately 74% recorded once. The data derive from a study of tumor and adjacent non-tumor tissue in lung cancer. Study context: The patients, roughly 9 men and 5 or 6 women, were roughly 30 to 85 with stage I to III disease.

RNA was extracted from bulk tissue without any cell sorting. Overall study findings and caveats: Compared with tumor, normal lung showed significantly lower TCR diversity. In normal lung, the top 100 clones were significantly more dominant than in tumor. Shorter survival was associated with higher TCR diversity in tumors.

The sample was lung tumor tissue. The TCR comes from a man between 60 and 75 years old with non-small cell lung cancer.

DNA of the CDR3: TGTGCCAACAGTTACGGCCTAGCGAGTAATAAGCAGTTCTTC. It translates to CANSYGLASNKQFF. The genes are TRBV6-2 or TRBV6-3 and TRBJ2-1; D is possibly TRBD2 (6 bases). CDR3 length equals 14 residues. Germline V gene data show CDR1 as MNHEY and CDR2 as SVGEGT.